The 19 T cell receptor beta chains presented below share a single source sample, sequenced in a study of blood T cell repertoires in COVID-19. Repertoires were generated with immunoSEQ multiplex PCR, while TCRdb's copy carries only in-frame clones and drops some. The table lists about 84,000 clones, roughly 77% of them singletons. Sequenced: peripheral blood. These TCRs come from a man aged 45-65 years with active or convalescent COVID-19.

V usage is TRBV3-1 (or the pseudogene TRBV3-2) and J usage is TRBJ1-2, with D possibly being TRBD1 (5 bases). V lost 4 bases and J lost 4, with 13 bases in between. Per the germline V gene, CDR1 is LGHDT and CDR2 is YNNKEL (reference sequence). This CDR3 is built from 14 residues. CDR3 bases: TGTGCCAGCAGCCTCAGGGCAGGGCCCTATGGCTACACCTTC. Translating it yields CASSLRAGPYGYTF.

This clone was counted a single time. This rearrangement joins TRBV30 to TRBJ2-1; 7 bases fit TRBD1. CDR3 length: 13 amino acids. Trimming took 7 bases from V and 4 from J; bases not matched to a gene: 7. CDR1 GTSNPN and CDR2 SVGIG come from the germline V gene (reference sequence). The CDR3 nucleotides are TGTGCCTCAGGGACAGCTAGTTACAATGAGCAGTTCTTC. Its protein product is CASGTASYNEQFF.

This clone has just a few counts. The CDR3 sequence is CASQGGSIQYF. The CDR3 nucleotides are TGTGCCAGCCAAGGGGGAAGCATTCAGTACTTC. The rearrangement uses TRBV12-3 or TRBV12-4 and TRBJ2-4, with D possibly matching TRBD1 (6 bases). The germline V and J ends were trimmed by 8 bases and 9 bases, with 11 bases remaining between them. The CDR3 has 11 residues.

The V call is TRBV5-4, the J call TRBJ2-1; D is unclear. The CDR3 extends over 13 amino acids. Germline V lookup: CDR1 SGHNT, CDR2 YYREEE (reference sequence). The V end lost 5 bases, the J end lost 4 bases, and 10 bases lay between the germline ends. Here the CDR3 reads CASSSDNYNEQFF. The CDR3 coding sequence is TGTGCCAGCAGTTCCGACAATTACAATGAGCAGTTCTTC.

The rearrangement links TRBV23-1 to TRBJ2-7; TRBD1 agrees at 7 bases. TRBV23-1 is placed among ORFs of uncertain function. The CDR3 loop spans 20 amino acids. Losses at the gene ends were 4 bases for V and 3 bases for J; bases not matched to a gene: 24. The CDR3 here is CASSRNSSDRDRDFGYEQYF. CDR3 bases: TGCGCCAGCAGTCGCAATTCATCCGACCGCGACAGGGATTTTGGCTACGAGCAGTACTTC.

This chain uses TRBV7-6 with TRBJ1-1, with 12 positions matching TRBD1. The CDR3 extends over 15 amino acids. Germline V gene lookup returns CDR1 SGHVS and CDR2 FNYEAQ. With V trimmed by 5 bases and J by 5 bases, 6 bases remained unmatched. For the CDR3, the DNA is TGTGCCAGCAGCCAGGGACAGGGGGCAGATACTGAAGCTTTCTTT. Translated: CASSQGQGADTEAFF.

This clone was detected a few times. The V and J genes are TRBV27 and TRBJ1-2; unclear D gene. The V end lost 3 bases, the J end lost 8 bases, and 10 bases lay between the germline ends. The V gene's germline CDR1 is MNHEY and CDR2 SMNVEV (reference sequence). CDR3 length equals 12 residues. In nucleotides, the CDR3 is TGTGCCAGCAGTTTTTCCGGGGAAGGCTACACCTTC. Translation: CASSFSGEGYTF.

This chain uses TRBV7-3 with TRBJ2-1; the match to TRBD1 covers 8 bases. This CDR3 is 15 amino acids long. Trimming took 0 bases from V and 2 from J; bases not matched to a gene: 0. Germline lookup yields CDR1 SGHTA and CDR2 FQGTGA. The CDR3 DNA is TGTGCCAGCAGCTTAACACAGGGGGCCTACAATGAGCAGTTCTTC. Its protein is CASSLTQGAYNEQFF.

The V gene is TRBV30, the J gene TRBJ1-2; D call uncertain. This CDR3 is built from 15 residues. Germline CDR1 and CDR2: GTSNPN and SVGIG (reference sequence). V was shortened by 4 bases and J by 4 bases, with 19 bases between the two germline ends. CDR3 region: CAWIERPSRGYGYTF. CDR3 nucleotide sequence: TGTGCCTGGATCGAAAGACCCTCGCGCGGCTATGGCTACACCTTC.

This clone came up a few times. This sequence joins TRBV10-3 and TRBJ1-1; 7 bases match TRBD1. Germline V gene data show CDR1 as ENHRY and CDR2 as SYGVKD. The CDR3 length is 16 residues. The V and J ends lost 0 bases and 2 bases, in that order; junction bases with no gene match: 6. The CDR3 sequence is CAISESTGARNTEAFF. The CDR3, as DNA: TGTGCCATCAGTGAGTCAACAGGGGCCAGAAACACTGAAGCTTTCTTT.

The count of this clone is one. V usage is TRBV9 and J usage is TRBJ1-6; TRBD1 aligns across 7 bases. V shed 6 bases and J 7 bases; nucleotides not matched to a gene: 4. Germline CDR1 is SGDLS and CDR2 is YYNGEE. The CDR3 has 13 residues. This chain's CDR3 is CASTGTENSPLHF. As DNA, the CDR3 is TGTGCCAGCACTGGGACAGAGAATTCACCCCTCCACTTT.

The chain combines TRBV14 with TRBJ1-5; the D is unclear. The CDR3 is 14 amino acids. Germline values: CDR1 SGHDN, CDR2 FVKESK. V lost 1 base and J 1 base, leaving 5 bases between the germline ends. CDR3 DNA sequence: TGTGCCAGCAGCCAAGCCGGGAGCAATCAGCCCCAGCATTTT. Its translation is CASSQAGSNQPQHF. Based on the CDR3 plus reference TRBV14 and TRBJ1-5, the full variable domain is EAGVTQFPSHSVIEKGQTVTLRCDPISGHDNLYWYRRVMGKEIKFLLHFVKESKQDESGMPNNRFLAERTGGTYSTLKVQPAELEDSGVYFCASSQAGSNQPQHFGDGTRLSIL.

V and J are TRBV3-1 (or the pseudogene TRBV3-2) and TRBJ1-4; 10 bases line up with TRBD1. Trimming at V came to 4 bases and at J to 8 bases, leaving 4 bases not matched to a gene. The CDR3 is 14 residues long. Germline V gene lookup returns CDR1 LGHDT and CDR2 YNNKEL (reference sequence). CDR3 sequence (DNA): TGTGCCAGCAGCCCAGGACAGGGGGTGGAAAAACTGTTTTTT. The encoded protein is CASSPGQGVEKLFF.

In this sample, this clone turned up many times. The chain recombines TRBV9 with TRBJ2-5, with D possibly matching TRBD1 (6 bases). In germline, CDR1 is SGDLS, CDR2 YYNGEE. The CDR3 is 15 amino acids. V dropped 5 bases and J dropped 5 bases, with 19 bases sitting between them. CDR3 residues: CASRRGSSSSETQYF. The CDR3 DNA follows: TGTGCCAGCAGAAGGGGGTCCTCCTCGAGCGAGACCCAGTACTTC.

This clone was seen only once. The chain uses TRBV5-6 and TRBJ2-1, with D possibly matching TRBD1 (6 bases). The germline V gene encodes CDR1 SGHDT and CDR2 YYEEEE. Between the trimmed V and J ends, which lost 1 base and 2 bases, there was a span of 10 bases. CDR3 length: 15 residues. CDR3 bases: TGTGCCAGCAGCTTGATAGGGGGTCCCTACAATGAGCAGTTCTTC. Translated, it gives CASSLIGGPYNEQFF.

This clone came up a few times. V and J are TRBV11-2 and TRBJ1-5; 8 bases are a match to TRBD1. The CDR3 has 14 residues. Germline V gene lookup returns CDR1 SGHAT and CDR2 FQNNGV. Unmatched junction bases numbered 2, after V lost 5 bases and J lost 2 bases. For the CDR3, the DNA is TGTGCCAGCAGCCTGACAGGGGGCAATCAGCCCCAGCATTTT. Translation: CASSLTGGNQPQHF.

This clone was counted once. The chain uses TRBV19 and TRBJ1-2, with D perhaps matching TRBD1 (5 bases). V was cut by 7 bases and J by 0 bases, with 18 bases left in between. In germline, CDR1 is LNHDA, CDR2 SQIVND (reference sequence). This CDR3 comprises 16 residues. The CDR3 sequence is CASTLAGQAANYGYTF. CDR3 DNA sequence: TGTGCCAGTACCCTCGCGGGGCAGGCAGCTAACTATGGCTACACCTTC.

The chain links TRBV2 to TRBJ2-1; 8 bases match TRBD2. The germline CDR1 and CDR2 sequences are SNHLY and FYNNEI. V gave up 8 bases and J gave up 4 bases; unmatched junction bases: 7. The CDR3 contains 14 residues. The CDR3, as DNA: TGTGCCAGCGTGCGGCGGGGGGAATACAATGAGCAGTTCTTC. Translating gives CASVRRGEYNEQFF.

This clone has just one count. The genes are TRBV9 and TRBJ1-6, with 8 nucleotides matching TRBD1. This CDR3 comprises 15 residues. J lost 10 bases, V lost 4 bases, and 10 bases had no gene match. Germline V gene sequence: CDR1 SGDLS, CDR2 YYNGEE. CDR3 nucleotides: TGTGCCAGCAGCCCAGAGGGCAGGGGGCAATCACCCCTCCACTTT. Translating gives CASSPEGRGQSPLHF.